Listed below are T cell receptor beta chains from one sample, sequenced in a study of T-cell reconstitution after alpha-beta-depleted transplantation in children. TCRdb re-analysed the PCR reads in MiXCR, keeping a single row per CDR3 protein. The sample has hundreds of thousands of distinct CDR3 sequences; roughly a tenth are singletons. Sequences were derived from PBMCs, sampled before TCRalphabeta/CD19-depleted stem cell transplant. The receptor set was obtained from a child aged 2-9 years with inherited bone marrow failure, due to receive a stem cell transplant. Each CDR3 is given with its conserved first and last residue. The D gene is left open where the match is weak. Where a row states a size, it is once, few, many or the class of an expanded clone; other rows omit it.

>TRBD2|TRBV20-1|TRBJ2-5|NA
CSARDGTSGWGTQYF
TGCAGTGCTAGAGATGGGACTAGCGGGTGGGGGACCCAGTACTTC
>NA|TRBV14|TRBJ2-1|NA
CASSQVTSVGYEQFF
TGTGCCAGCAGCCAAGTGACTAGTGTCGGCTATGAGCAGTTCTTC
>TRBD1|TRBV9|TRBJ1-2|many
CASSRDRGLDYGYTF
TGTGCCAGCAGCCGGGACAGGGGGCTTGACTATGGCTACACCTTC
>TRBD2|TRBV28|TRBJ2-7|many
CASSLLSGSWNEQYF
TGTGCCAGCAGTTTATTGAGCGGGAGTTGGAACGAGCAGTACTTC
>NA|TRBV19|TRBJ1-4|many
CASSITVDSNEKLFF
TGTGCCAGTAGTATCACGGTGGATTCTAATGAAAAACTGTTTTTT
>NA|TRBV12-3/TRBV12-4|TRBJ2-2|many
CASSPTSNTGELFF
TGTGCCAGCAGTCCCACATCGAACACCGGGGAGCTGTTTTTT
>NA|TRBV9|TRBJ2-1|many
CASSAIASSYNEQFF
TGTGCCAGCAGCGCTATAGCCAGCTCCTACAATGAGCAGTTCTTC
>NA|TRBV5-1|TRBJ2-5|many
CASSLVGAETQYF
TGTGCCAGCAGCTTAGTGGGGGCAGAGACCCAGTACTTC
>TRBD1|TRBV6-5|TRBJ1-4|many
CASSYRQGQGDEKLFF
TGTGCCAGCAGTTACCGACAGGGGCAGGGAGATGAAAAACTGTTTTTT
>NA|TRBV5-5|TRBJ2-5|many
CASSPPGNGETQYF
TGTGCCAGCAGCCCCCCGGGGAACGGGGAGACCCAGTACTTC
>NA|TRBV19|TRBJ1-2|NA
CASSIRVTDDYGYTF
TGTGCCAGTAGTATACGAGTTACAGATGACTATGGCTACACCTTC
>NA|TRBV27|TRBJ2-1|many
CASSSVAEGPRNEQFF
TGTGCCAGCAGTTCAGTAGCGGAGGGGCCCAGGAATGAGCAGTTCTTC
>TRBD2|TRBV2|TRBJ2-1|many
CASSEGLAEHNEQFF
TGTGCCAGCAGTGAGGGACTAGCGGAACACAATGAGCAGTTCTTC
>NA|TRBV11-2|TRBJ2-1|NA
CASSRTWEQFF
TGTGCCAGCAGCCGCACCTGGGAGCAGTTCTTC
>NA|TRBV7-2|TRBJ2-6|NA
CASSLGVGFGANVLTF
TGTGCCAGCAGCTTAGGGGTGGGGTTTGGGGCCAACGTCCTGACTTTC
>NA|TRBV12-3/TRBV12-4|TRBJ2-1|NA
CASRIGGAYNEQFF
TGTGCCAGCAGGATCGGGGGCGCCTACAATGAGCAGTTCTTC
>TRBD2|TRBV4-1|TRBJ2-1|many
CASSHRTSGNVDEQFF
TGCGCCAGCAGCCACCGGACTAGCGGGAATGTCGACGAGCAGTTCTTC
>NA|TRBV24-1|TRBJ2-2|many
CATRAGQGRAGELFF
TGTGCCACCAGAGCGGGCCAGGGTAGGGCCGGGGAGCTGTTTTTT